The 19 T cell receptor beta chains reported below all come from one sample, sequenced in a study of blood T cell repertoires in COVID-19. Assay: immunoSEQ multiplex PCR; the TCRdb copy retains only in-frame clones and omits some. Among 130,000 or so clones listed, over 60% were seen once. Material for sequencing was peripheral blood. The source is a human donor in a cohort sampled during active COVID-19.

J is TRBJ1-2 and V is TRBV11-2; D gene ambiguous. The CDR3 extends over 11 amino acids. Trimming removed 9 bases from V and 8 bases from J, with 13 bases in between. Germline V gives CDR1 SGHAT, CDR2 FQNNGV. The DNA of the CDR3 is TGTGCCAGTTCAGCAGTGGAGGGCTACACCTTC. This translates into CASSAVEGYTF.

DNA for the CDR3: TGTGCCAGCAATAGGGGACAGGGGGATCAGCCCCAGCATTTT. Its translation is CASNRGQGDQPQHF. The chain links TRBV6-5 to TRBJ1-5; 11 nucleotides align to TRBD1. CDR1 MNHEY and CDR2 SVGAGI come from the germline V gene. The CDR3 spans 14 residues. Trimming removed 7 bases from V and 5 bases from J; junction bases left unmatched: 4.

The chain is built from TRBV6-1 and TRBJ1-1; 9 bases align to TRBD1. Losses at the gene ends were 1 base for V and 4 bases for J; bases not matched to a gene: 1. Germline V gene sequence: CDR1 MNHNS, CDR2 SASEGT. The CDR3 spans 14 residues. The CDR3 region has the DNA TGTGCCAGCAGTGAAGGGACAGGGGCCACTGAAGCTTTCTTT. It specifies CASSEGTGATEAFF.

The J gene is TRBJ1-1, the V gene TRBV4-1, with D maybe TRBD1 (6 bases). CDR3 length equals 13 residues. Trimming left V 3 bases short and J 6 bases short, with 11 bases between. Germline assignment: CDR1 MGHRA and CDR2 YSYEKL. The CDR3 protein is CASSQTGVPEAFF. The CDR3 region has the DNA TGCGCCAGCAGCCAGACAGGAGTCCCTGAAGCTTTCTTT.

This clone was counted between two and nine times. The J gene is TRBJ1-1, the V gene TRBV5-5; no clear D gene. Germline values: CDR1 SGHKS, CDR2 YYEKEE (reference sequence). V shed 4 bases and J shed 2 bases, with 9 bases lying between them. The CDR3 length is 13 residues. The CDR3 coding sequence is TGTGCCAGCAGCCTGGAAAGCAACACTGAAGCTTTCTTT. Protein product: CASSLESNTEAFF. The variable domain in full, completed from reference TRBV5-5 and TRBJ1-1, reads DAGVTQSPTHLIKTRGQQVTLRCSPISGHKSVSWYQQVLGQGPQFIFQYYEKEERGRGNFPDRFSARQFPNYSSELNVNALLLGDSALYLCASSLESNTEAFFGQGTRLTVV.

This clone was detected only once. The chain links TRBV27 to TRBJ1-1, with 7 bases that match TRBD1. CDR3 length equals 14 residues. The V gene's germline CDR1 is MNHEY and CDR2 SMNVEV (reference sequence). The V gene end was trimmed by 3 bases and the J gene end by 4 bases; junction bases not matched to a gene: 5. This CDR3 reads CASSLTGWGTEAFF. The CDR3 nucleotides read TGTGCCAGCAGTTTGACAGGGTGGGGCACTGAAGCTTTCTTT.

This clone was detected once. The CDR3 reads CASSDRTNNEQFF. CDR3 in DNA: TGTGCCAGCAGCGACAGGACCAACAATGAGCAGTTCTTC. The chain joins TRBV11-3 to TRBJ2-1; tentatively, D is TRBD1 (6 bases). Looked up from germline, CDR1 is SGHNT and CDR2 is YENEEA. V lost 5 bases and J lost 5, with 10 bases in between. The CDR3 sequence is 13 residues long.

The rearrangement joins TRBV3-1 (or the pseudogene TRBV3-2) to TRBJ2-7; 13 bases match TRBD2. The junction had 4 bases not matched to a gene; V was cut back by 4 bases and J by 1 base. CDR1 and CDR2 from the germline V gene are LGHDT and YNNKEL (reference sequence). CDR3 length equals 16 residues. The CDR3 spells CASSPRLAGGSYEQYF. In DNA, the CDR3 is TGTGCCAGCAGCCCGAGACTAGCGGGAGGATCCTACGAGCAGTACTTC.

The chain couples TRBV6-4 to TRBJ2-1; 10 bases are shared with TRBD2. Germline CDR1 reads MRHNA; CDR2 reads SNTAGT. J gave up 9 bases and V 4 bases, and 9 bases lay outside the gene matches. CDR3 length equals 15 residues. The CDR3: CASSATSGLAFEQFF. CDR3 DNA: TGTGCCAGCAGTGCCACTTCGGGACTAGCGTTTGAGCAGTTCTTC.

The chain uses TRBV6-6 and TRBJ1-5, with 7 bases matching TRBD1. After removal of 6 bases from V and 4 bases from J, the junction contained 6 bases not matched to a gene. Looked up from germline, CDR1 is MNHNY and CDR2 is SVGAGI (reference sequence). This CDR3 is built from 14 residues. The CDR3 is CASSGGQSNQPQHF. CDR3 nucleotide sequence: TGTGCCAGCAGCGGGGGACAGTCTAATCAGCCCCAGCATTTT.

This clone was picked up one time. The chain couples TRBV19 to TRBJ1-1, with D perhaps TRBD1 (5 bases). CDR1 and CDR2 (germline): LNHDA, SQIVND (reference sequence). This CDR3 is built from 15 residues. V lost 7 bases, J lost 3 bases, and 18 bases lay in between. CDR3 DNA: TGTGCCAGTACCATCGACAGTTCTTGGGACACTGAAGCTTTCTTT. Translation gives CASTIDSSWDTEAFF.

The gene calls are TRBV5-6 and TRBJ2-1; a possible D gene is TRBD1 (6 bases). V was cut by 2 bases and J by 2 bases, with 11 bases left in between. This CDR3 has 15 residues. From germline, CDR1 is SGHDT and CDR2 YYEEEE. The CDR3 spells CASSFPQGTYNEQFF. The CDR3 region has the DNA TGTGCCAGCAGCTTCCCCCAGGGGACCTACAATGAGCAGTTCTTC. The variable domain in full, with the rest retrieved from reference TRBV5-6 and TRBJ2-1, is DAGVTQSPTHLIKTRGQQVTLRCSPKSGHDTVSWYQQALGQGPQFIFQYYEEEERQRGNFPDRFSGHQFPNYSSELNVNALLLGDSALYLCASSFPQGTYNEQFFGPGTRLTVL.

V and J are TRBV4-1 and TRBJ2-7, with a weak D call TRBD1 (6 bases). The CDR3 sequence is 15 residues long. CDR1 is MGHRA, CDR2 YSYEKL, per germline. V dropped 0 bases and J dropped 1 base, with 10 bases sitting between them. DNA of the CDR3: TGCGCCAGCAGCCAAGAGGCAAGGGGGTCCTACGAGCAGTACTTC. It is translated as CASSQEARGSYEQYF.

This rearrangement joins TRBV3-1 (or the pseudogene TRBV3-2) to TRBJ2-5, with a weak D call TRBD2 (6 bases). The V end was cut by 6 bases, the J end by 6 bases, with 20 bases between. There are 15 residues in the CDR3. The germline V gene has CDR1 LGHDT and CDR2 YNNKEL (reference sequence). The CDR3 region is CASSYAGMERKTQYF. The CDR3 DNA sequence: TGTGCCAGCAGTTACGCGGGGATGGAGAGGAAGACCCAGTACTTC.

The chain joins TRBV7-6 to TRBJ1-2; D may be TRBD1 (5 bases). V was trimmed by 5 bases and J by 4 bases, leaving 17 bases between them. The length of the CDR3 is 15 residues. Germline lookup yields CDR1 SGHVS and CDR2 FNYEAQ. The CDR3 here is CASSPSPTVSYGYTF. Here the CDR3 DNA reads TGTGCCAGCAGCCCGTCCCCGACAGTGTCCTATGGCTACACCTTC.

The rearrangement uses TRBV21-1 and TRBJ1-3. TRBV21-1 counts as a pseudogene. CDR3 length equals 15 residues. The CDR3 sequence: CASLEWSNGRNTIYF. The CDR3 DNA follows: TGTGCCAGCCTCGAGTGGTCGAATGGTAGAAACACCATATATTTT.

The chain carries TRBV7-6 and TRBJ1-1; D is perhaps TRBD1 (6 bases). The CDR3 sequence is 15 residues long. Germline CDR1 is SGHVS and CDR2 is FNYEAQ. V dropped 0 bases and J dropped 6 bases, with 14 bases sitting between them. The CDR3 here is CASSLARGALAEAFF. CDR3 coding DNA: TGTGCCAGCAGCTTAGCGCGGGGGGCGTTGGCTGAAGCTTTCTTT.

This clone occurred once. The V gene is TRBV10-3, the J gene TRBJ2-7; 8 nucleotides match TRBD2. CDR1 is ENHRY, CDR2 SYGVKD, per germline. The CDR3 totals 17 residues. V trimming: 3 bases; J trimming: 0 bases; junction bases outside the gene matches: 10. CDR3: CAISDPPTSGSSYEQYF. In DNA form, the CDR3 reads TGTGCCATCAGTGACCCCCCCACTAGCGGAAGCTCCTACGAGCAGTACTTC.

V and J are TRBV24-1 and TRBJ1-5; D perhaps matches TRBD1 (6 bases). Germline assignment: CDR1 KGHDR and CDR2 SFDVKD. The CDR3 runs 13 residues. V was cut by 7 bases and J by 4 bases, with 10 bases left in between. The CDR3 DNA reads as TGTGCCACCAGAGGGCAGGGGAATCAGCCCCAGCATTTT. This codes for CATRGQGNQPQHF.